This T cell receptor (beta chain) comes out of a study of shared clonotypes between healthy human individuals. Overall study results and limits: It was the non-shared clonotypes that had lower generation probabilities than clonotypes shared by all four donors. Estimated richness values were generally larger in naive subsets than in memory subsets.

Sorted subsets were amplified in replicate PCRs using 200 ng DNA, about 30,000 T cell genomes. Sequencing used immunoSEQ multiplex PCR; TCRdb keeps in-frame clones, though not all of them. The table lists fewer than 2.5 million clones, 90% to 95% of them singletons. To note about this clone: As yet, its antigen is unknown.

The CDR3 has 15 residues. Germline CDR1 reads SGHAT; CDR2 reads FQNNGV. The ends lost 1 base at V and 5 bases at J; junction bases unmatched: 5. Into CD45RA+ naive and CD45RA-negative memory subsets, the CD4+ cells were split. This clonotype originated in a man aged 18 to 30 in good health. Some clones in this sample may be carry-over from other donors' samples. V gene TRBV11-2 combines with J gene TRBJ2-3; 8 nucleotides match TRBD1. The sequencing sample was made of naive CD4+ T cells from PBMCs. Subset in this sample: CD45RA+ positively selected. CDR3 bases: TGTGCCAGCAGCTTAGCCAGGGGGCAAGGAGATACGCAGTATTTT. This sequence encodes CASSLARGQGDTQYF.